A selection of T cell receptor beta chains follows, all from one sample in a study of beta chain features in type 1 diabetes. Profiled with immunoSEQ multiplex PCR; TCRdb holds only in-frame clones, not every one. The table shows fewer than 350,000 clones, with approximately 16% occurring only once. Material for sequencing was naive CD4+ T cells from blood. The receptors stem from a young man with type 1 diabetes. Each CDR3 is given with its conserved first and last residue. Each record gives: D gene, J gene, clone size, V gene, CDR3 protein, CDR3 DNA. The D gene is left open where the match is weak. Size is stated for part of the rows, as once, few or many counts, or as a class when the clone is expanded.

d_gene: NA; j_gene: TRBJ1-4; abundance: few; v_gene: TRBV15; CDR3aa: CATSRDRVVEKLFF; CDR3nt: TGTGCCACCAGCAGAGATCGGGTGGTTGAAAAACTGTTTTTT
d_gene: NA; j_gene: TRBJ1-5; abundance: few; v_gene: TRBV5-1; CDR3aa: CASSLGFGEPSNQPQHF; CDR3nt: TGCGCCAGCAGCTTGGGGTTCGGGGAACCCAGCAATCAGCCCCAGCATTTT
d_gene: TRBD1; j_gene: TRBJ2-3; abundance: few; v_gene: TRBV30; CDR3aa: CAWSVRQGGTDTQYF; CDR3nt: TGTGCCTGGAGTGTACGACAGGGTGGCACAGATACGCAGTATTTT
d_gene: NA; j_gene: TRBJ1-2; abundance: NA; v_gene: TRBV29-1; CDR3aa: CSVEGGADNYGYTF; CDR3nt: TGCAGCGTTGAAGGTGGAGCAGATAACTATGGCTACACCTTC
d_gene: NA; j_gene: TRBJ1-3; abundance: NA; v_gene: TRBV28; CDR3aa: CASSLTAGNTIYF; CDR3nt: TGTGCCAGCAGTTTGACAGCTGGAAACACCATATATTTT
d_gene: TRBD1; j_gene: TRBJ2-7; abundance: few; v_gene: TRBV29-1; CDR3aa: CSVASRTGAYEQYF; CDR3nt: TGCAGCGTTGCTTCCAGGACAGGGGCCTACGAGCAGTACTTC
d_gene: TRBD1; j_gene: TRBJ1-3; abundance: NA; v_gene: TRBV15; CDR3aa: CATSGDRDSGNTIYF; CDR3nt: TGTGCCACCAGCGGGGACAGGGATTCTGGAAACACCATATATTTT
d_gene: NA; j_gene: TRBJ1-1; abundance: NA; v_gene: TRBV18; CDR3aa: CASSPRPGLVEAFF; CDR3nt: TGTGCCAGCTCACCGCGACCGGGGTTGGTTGAAGCTTTCTTT
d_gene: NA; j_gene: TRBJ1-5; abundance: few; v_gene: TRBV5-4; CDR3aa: CASSFGGDGQPQHF; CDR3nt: TGTGCCAGCAGCTTTGGAGGGGACGGTCAGCCCCAGCATTTT
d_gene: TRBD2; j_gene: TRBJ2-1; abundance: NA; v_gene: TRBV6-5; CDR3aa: CASSPGGRLTGRQFF; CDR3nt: TGTGCCAGCAGCCCCGGGGGGAGACTTACCGGGAGGCAGTTCTTC
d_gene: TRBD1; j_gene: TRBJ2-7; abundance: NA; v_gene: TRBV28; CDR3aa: CASIGQAYEQYF; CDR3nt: TGTGCCAGCATTGGACAGGCCTACGAGCAGTACTTC
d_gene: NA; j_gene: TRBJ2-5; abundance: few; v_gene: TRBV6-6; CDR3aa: CASSYSGGGETQYF; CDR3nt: TGTGCCAGCAGTTACTCTGGTGGCGGGGAGACCCAGTACTTC
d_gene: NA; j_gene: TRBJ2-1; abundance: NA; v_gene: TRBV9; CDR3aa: CASSVRSSYNEQFF; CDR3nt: TGTGCCAGCAGCGTAAGGAGCTCCTACAATGAGCAGTTCTTC
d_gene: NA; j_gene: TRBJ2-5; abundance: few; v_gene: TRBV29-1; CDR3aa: CSVALGQEGETQYF; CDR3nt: TGCAGCGTTGCTTTAGGACAGGAGGGGGAGACCCAGTACTTC
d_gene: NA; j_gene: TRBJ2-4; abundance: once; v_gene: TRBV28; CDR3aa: CASSLGPPQNIQYF; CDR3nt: TGTGCCAGCAGTTTAGGGCCTCCGCAAAACATTCAGTACTTC
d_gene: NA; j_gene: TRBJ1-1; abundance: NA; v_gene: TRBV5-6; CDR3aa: CASSLQGVTEAFF; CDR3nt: TGTGCCAGCAGCTTACAGGGAGTAACTGAAGCTTTCTTT
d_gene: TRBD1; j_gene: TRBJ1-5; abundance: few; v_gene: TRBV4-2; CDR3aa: CASSLGQGDQPQHF; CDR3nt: TGTGCCAGCAGCTTGGGACAGGGAGATCAGCCCCAGCATTTT
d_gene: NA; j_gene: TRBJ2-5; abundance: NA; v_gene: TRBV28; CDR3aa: CASRPWHVQIQETQYF; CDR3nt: TGTGCCAGCCGCCCCTGGCACGTACAGATCCAAGAGACCCAGTACTTC
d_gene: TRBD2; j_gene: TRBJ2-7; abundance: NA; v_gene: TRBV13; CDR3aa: CASRSSGTSSYEQYF; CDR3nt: TGTGCCAGCAGGTCTAGCGGGACTAGCTCCTACGAGCAGTACTTC
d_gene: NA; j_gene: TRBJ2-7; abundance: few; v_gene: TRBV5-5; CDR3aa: CASSLAGGTGEQYF; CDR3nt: TGTGCCAGCAGCTTGGCCGGGGGAACCGGCGAGCAGTACTTC
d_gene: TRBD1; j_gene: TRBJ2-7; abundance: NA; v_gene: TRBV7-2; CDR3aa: CASSPGDRVLEQYF; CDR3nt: TGTGCCAGCAGCCCTGGGGACAGGGTGCTCGAGCAGTACTTC
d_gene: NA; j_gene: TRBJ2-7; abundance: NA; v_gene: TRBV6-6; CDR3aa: CASSHTAAYEQYF; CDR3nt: TGTGCCAGCAGTCACACCGCGGCCTACGAGCAGTACTTC
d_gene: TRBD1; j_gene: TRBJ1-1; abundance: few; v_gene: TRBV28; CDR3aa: CASSSGQGDTEAFF; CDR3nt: TGTGCCAGCAGTTCCGGACAGGGGGACACTGAAGCTTTCTTT
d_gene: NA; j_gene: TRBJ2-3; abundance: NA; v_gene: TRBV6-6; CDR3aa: CASSRTDSTDTQYF; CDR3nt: TGTGCCAGCAGTCGGACAGATAGCACAGATACGCAGTATTTT
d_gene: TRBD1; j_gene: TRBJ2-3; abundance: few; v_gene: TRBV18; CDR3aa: CASSPRDSRTSTDTQYF; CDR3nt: TGTGCCAGCTCACCACGGGACAGCCGAACTAGCACAGATACGCAGTATTTT
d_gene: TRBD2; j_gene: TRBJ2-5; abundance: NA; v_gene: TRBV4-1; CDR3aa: CASSQGVAGEETQYF; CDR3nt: TGCGCCAGCAGCCAAGGGGTAGCGGGAGAAGAGACCCAGTACTTC
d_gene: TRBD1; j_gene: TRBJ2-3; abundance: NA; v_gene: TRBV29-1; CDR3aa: CSAVGQGTDTQYF; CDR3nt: TGCAGCGCAGTCGGACAGGGCACAGATACGCAGTATTTT
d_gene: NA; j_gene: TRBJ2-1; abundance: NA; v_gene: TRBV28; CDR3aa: CASSQYNEQFF; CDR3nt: TGTGCCAGCAGCCAATACAATGAGCAGTTCTTC
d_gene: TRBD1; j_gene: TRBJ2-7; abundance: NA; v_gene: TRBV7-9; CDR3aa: CASSPGTGASF; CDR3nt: TGTGCCAGCAGCCCGGGCACAGGGGCCAGCTTC
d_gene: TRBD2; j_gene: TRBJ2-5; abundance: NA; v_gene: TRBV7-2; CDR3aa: CASSWGLAGETQYF; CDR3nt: TGTGCCAGCAGCTGGGGACTAGCGGGGGAGACCCAGTACTTC
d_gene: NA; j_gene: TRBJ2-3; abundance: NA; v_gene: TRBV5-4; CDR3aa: CASSTKRTGSTDTQYF; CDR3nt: TGTGCCAGCAGCACAAAGCGGACCGGGAGCACAGATACGCAGTATTTT
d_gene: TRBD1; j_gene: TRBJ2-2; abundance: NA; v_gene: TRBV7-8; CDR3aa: CASSGQGGNTGELFF; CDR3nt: TGTGCCAGCAGCGGACAGGGGGGGAACACCGGGGAGCTGTTTTTT
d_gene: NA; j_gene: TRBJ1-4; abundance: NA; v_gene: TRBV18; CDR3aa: CASSPLRGPNEKLFF; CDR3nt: TGTGCCAGCTCACCACTGCGGGGTCCTAATGAAAAACTGTTTTTT
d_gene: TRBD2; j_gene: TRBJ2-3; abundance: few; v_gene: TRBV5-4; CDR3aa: CASSFPLGGVTDTQYF; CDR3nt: TGTGCCAGCAGCTTCCCATTGGGGGGGGTAACAGATACGCAGTATTTT
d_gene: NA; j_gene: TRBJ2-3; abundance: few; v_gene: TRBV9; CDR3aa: CASSVTSADTQYF; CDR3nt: TGTGCCAGCAGCGTAACTAGTGCAGATACGCAGTATTTT
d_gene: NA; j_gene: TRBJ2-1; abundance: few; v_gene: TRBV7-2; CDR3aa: CASSLTSSYNEQFF; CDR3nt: TGTGCCAGCAGCTTAACGAGTTCCTACAATGAGCAGTTCTTC
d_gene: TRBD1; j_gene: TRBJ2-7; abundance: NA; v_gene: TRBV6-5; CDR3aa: CASSFDRGYEQYF; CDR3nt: TGTGCCAGCAGTTTCGACAGGGGATACGAGCAGTACTTC
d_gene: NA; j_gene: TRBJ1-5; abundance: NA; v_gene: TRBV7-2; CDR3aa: CASSQTGMSNQPQHF; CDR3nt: TGTGCCAGCAGCCAAACAGGGATGAGCAATCAGCCCCAGCATTTT
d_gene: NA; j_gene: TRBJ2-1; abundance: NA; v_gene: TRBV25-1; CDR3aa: CASLDWASNEQFF; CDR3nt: TGTGCCAGCCTGGACTGGGCGAGCAATGAGCAGTTCTTC
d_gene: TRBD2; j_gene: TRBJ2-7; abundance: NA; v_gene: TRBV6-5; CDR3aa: CASSYFAGGPEEQYF; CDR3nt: TGTGCCAGCAGTTACTTCGCGGGAGGGCCCGAAGAGCAGTACTTC
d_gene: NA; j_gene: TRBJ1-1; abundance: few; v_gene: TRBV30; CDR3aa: CAWRGMTENTEAFF; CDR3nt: TGTGCCTGGAGGGGTATGACAGAGAACACTGAAGCTTTCTTT
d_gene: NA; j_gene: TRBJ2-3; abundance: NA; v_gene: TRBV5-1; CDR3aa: CASSRRAVSTDTQYF; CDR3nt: TGCGCCAGCAGCCGGAGGGCAGTTAGCACAGATACGCAGTATTTT
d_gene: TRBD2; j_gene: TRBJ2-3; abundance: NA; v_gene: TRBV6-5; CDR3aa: CASSFAGGTSTDTQYF; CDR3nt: TGTGCCAGCAGTTTCGCCGGGGGGACTAGCACAGATACGCAGTATTTT
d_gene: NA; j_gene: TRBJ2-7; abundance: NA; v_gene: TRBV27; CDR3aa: CASSPSPDRFSSYEQYF; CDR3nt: TGTGCCAGCAGTCCCTCTCCCGACAGGTTCAGCTCCTACGAGCAGTACTTC
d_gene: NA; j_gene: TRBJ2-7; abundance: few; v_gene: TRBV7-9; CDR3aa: CATQWAGNYEQYF; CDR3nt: TGTGCCACCCAGTGGGCAGGGAACTACGAGCAGTACTTC
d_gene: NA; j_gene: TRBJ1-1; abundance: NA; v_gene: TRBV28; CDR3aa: CASSLSTTEAFF; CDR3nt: TGTGCCAGCAGTTTATCTACCACTGAAGCTTTCTTT
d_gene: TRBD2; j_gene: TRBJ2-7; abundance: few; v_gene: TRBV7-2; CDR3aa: CASSNSGRYYEQYF; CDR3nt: TGTGCCAGCAGCAATAGCGGGAGATATTACGAGCAGTACTTC
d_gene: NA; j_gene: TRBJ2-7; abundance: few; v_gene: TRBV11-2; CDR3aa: CASSVGGTLSYEQYF; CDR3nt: TGTGCCAGCAGCGTGGGGGGGACACTCTCCTACGAGCAGTACTTC
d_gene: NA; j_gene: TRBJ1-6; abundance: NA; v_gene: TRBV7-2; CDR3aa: CASSAHRVNSYNSPLHF; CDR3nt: TGTGCCAGCAGCGCGCACAGGGTCAACTCCTATAATTCACCCCTCCACTTT